Sequencing of this TCR beta chain was carried out in a study of OX40 agonist ivuxolimab in advanced cancers. Broader study findings: The expanded peripheral T cells' antigen specificity was not determined.

This table comes from immunoSEQ multiplex PCR, and its TCRdb copy is limited to in-frame clones, with some not included. The table shows 65,000 to 70,000 clones, with roughly 80% occurring only once. In germline, CDR1 is SGHKS, CDR2 YYEKEE (reference sequence). The germline V and J ends were trimmed by 4 bases and 5 bases, with 15 bases remaining between them. This CDR3 spans 14 amino acids. About this clone itself: Its antigen is currently unknown.

This clonotype originated in an adult with an advanced solid tumor such as melanoma, head and neck, liver or kidney cancer. Sequencing used CD4+ or CD8+ T cells sorted from blood, obtained in a trial of the OX40 agonist ivuxolimab. The chain joins TRBV5-5 to TRBJ2-5; D is possibly TRBD1 (6 bases). Here the CDR3 reads CASSPYREGETQYF. CDR3 nucleotides: TGTGCCAGCAGCCCATACAGGGAAGGCGAGACCCAGTACTTC. The full variable domain, with the rest looked up from reference TRBV5-5 and TRBJ2-5, is DAGVTQSPTHLIKTRGQQVTLRCSPISGHKSVSWYQQVLGQGPQFIFQYYEKEERGRGNFPDRFSARQFPNYSSELNVNALLLGDSALYLCASSPYREGETQYFGPGTRLLVL.